This is a list of T cell receptor beta chains from one sample in a study of T cell repertoires in aging, cancer and after chemotherapy. A single record per CDR3 protein comes from TCRdb applying MiXCR to the multiplex PCR reads. In the table there are 20,000 or so distinct CDR3 sequences, less than 45% of which are singletons. The source material was blood. These receptors all stem from a human donor with a solid tumor. CDR3s include the opening cysteine and the closing phenylalanine or tryptophan. The D gene is left open where the match is weak. Size is omitted from some rows. Given values are once, few, many or a class for expanded clones.

cdr3_nt cdr3_aa d_call j_call clone_size v_call
TGTGCCAGCAGCTCCCGGACTAGCGGTAGCACAGATACGCAGTATTTT CASSSRTSGSTDTQYF TRBD2 TRBJ2-3 few TRBV7-2
TGTGCCAGCAGTGGGGGGGGAATCAATGAGCAGTTCTTC CASSGGGINEQFF TRBD2 TRBJ2-1 . TRBV12-3/TRBV12-4
TGTGCCAGCAGTTTAGTAGCGGGAGCGAGAGAGACCCAGTACTTC CASSLVAGARETQYF TRBD2 TRBJ2-5 . TRBV27
TGTGCCAGCAGCACACAAACAGGTTGGGCTAACTATGGCTACACCTTC CASSTQTGWANYGYTF . TRBJ1-2 . TRBV7-2
TGTGCCAGTACCAAAGCCGCGACAGGGACTAATGAAAAACTGTTTTTT CASTKAATGTNEKLFF TRBD1 TRBJ1-4 medium-sized TRBV19
TGTGCCACCAGCACATCTCGGGGGTGGAATCAGCCCCAGCATTTT CATSTSRGWNQPQHF . TRBJ1-5 . TRBV15
TGCGCCAGCAGCACAGATAGCGGGGGGTACTCCTACGAGCAGTACTTC CASSTDSGGYSYEQYF TRBD2 TRBJ2-7 . TRBV5-1
TGCAGCGTTGAAGATCCGTCTGGGATCGGAAACACCATATATTTT CSVEDPSGIGNTIYF . TRBJ1-3 . TRBV29-1
TGTGCCACCGGTTCCGAGGGTCCGGTGAGCTCCTACAATGAGCAGTTCTTC CATGSEGPVSSYNEQFF . TRBJ2-1 . TRBV24-1
TGTGCCAGCAGCTTAGGGGAAACTTCCTACGAGCAGTACTTC CASSLGETSYEQYF . TRBJ2-7 medium-sized TRBV7-6
TGTGCCAGCAGTCCCGACAGGGGGCACTATGGCTACACCTTC CASSPDRGHYGYTF TRBD1 TRBJ1-2 few TRBV12-3/TRBV12-4
TGTGCCAGCAGTGGACAGGGGGCGGGCGAAAAACTGTTTTTT CASSGQGAGEKLFF TRBD1 TRBJ1-4 few TRBV6-2/TRBV6-3
TGTGCCAGCAGTTTGAGCGTGGGGCTTGGAAACACCATATATTTT CASSLSVGLGNTIYF . TRBJ1-3 . TRBV27
TGTGCCAGCAGTTCCTCACCGAGGGGAGAGACCCAGTACTTC CASSSSPRGETQYF . TRBJ2-5 few TRBV6-5
TGTGCCAGCAGCCCATATAGCGCCGGGGAGCTGTTTTTT CASSPYSAGELFF . TRBJ2-2 medium-sized TRBV5-4
TGTGCCAGCAGCGCCGGAGGGTGGGATGAGCAGTTCTTC CASSAGGWDEQFF . TRBJ2-1 few TRBV7-2
TGTGCCAGCAGGCGACTAGCGGGAGAAAATGAGCAGTACTTC CASRRLAGENEQYF TRBD2 TRBJ2-7 . TRBV6-6
TGTGCCAGCAGTGAAGGGGACCCGTACTATGGCTACACCTTC CASSEGDPYYGYTF . TRBJ1-2 few TRBV6-1
TGCAGCGGTCACTCCCTAGCGGGAGTGGGAGATACGCAGTATTTT CSGHSLAGVGDTQYF TRBD2 TRBJ2-3 medium-sized TRBV29-1
TGTGCCAGCAGCTCGGACCCCAATAAGCATCAGAAAAAGCATTTT CASSSDPNKHQKKHF . TRBJ1-5 . TRBV5-4
TGTGCCAGCAGCAAAGCGCGACAGGGGAACACTGAAGCTTTCTTT CASSKARQGNTEAFF . TRBJ1-1 . TRBV21-1
TGTGCCAGCAGTTCAGGGGTGGGGACCGGGGAGCTGTTTTTT CASSSGVGTGELFF . TRBJ2-2 . TRBV18
TGTGCCAGCAGCCCCTCGTTCTCTGGAAACACCATATATTTT CASSPSFSGNTIYF . TRBJ1-3 . TRBV6-5
TGTGCCAGCAGCTTCGGGGCCGGGGTTGACATTCAGTACTTC CASSFGAGVDIQYF . TRBJ2-4 . TRBV7-2
TGCGCCAGCAGCCAAGATACGGGGGCTGGCCTAGCGGGTAACAATGAGCAGTTCTTC CASSQDTGAGLAGNNEQFF TRBD2 TRBJ2-1 . TRBV4-3
TGTGCCAGCAGTACAGGAGATAGCAATCAGCCCCAGCATTTT CASSTGDSNQPQHF . TRBJ1-5 few TRBV12-3/TRBV12-4
TGTGCCTGGTCGCAAAAACTAAGTCTATCGAACACTGAAGCTTTCTTT CAWSQKLSLSNTEAFF . TRBJ1-1 few TRBV30
TGTGCCAGCAGCTCCCGCCCCGCCAGGGTCTCGTCCTATGGGCAGTTCTTC CASSSRPARVSSYGQFF . TRBJ2-1 few TRBV13
TGTGCCAGCTCACCCAAGACAGGGTCTGGAAACACCATATATTTT CASSPKTGSGNTIYF TRBD1 TRBJ1-3 few TRBV18
TGTGCCAGCAGTCCCCGGACTGAGGTAGGGGTGCAGTACTTC CASSPRTEVGVQYF . TRBJ2-7 few TRBV6-6
TGTGCCAGTAGCCTGACTAGCGGGATCGAGCAGTACTTC CASSLTSGIEQYF TRBD2 TRBJ2-7 once TRBV19
TGTGCCACCAAGCGGGGGGGCTCCGATACGCAGTATTTT CATKRGGSDTQYF TRBD2 TRBJ2-3 . TRBV24-1
TGTGCCAGTAGCCTAGGAGTGGGCCGACTTCCTAATGAGCAGTTCTTC CASSLGVGRLPNEQFF . TRBJ2-1 medium-sized TRBV19